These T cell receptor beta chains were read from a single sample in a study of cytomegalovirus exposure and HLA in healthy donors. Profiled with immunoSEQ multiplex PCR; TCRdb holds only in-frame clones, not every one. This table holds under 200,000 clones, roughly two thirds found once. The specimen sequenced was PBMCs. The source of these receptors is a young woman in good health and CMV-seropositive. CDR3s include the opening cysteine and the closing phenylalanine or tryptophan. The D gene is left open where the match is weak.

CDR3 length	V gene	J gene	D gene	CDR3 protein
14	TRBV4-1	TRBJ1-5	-	CASSRSTDNQPQHF
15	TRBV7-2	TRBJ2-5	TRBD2	CASTPRLAGVETQYF
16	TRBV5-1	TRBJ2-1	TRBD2	CASSEPSGSRWNEQFF
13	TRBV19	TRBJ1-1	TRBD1	CASSTKTGIVAFF
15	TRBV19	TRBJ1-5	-	CASKRGGDILQPQHF
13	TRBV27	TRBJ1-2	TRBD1	CASSFTGGYGYTF
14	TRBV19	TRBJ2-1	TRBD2	CASSTGTSLNEQFF
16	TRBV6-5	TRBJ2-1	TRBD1	CASSYSGTGGQNEQFF
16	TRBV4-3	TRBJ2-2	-	CASSQDGRGDTGELFF
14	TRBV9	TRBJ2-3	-	CASSVISSTDTQYF
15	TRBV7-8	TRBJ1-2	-	CASSPRGLSTYGYTF
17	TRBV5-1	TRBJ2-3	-	CASSLEGRTPSTDTQYF
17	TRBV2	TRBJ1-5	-	CASSEGIGTGGNQPQHF
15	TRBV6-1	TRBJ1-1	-	CASRGRGGMNTEAFF
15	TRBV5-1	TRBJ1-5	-	CASSLDAYSNQPQHF
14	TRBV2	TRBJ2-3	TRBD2	CASGERERSDTQYF
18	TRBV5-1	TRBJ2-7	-	CASSLNFQAMGFAYEQYF
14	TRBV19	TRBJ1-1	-	CASSSWAGNTEAFF
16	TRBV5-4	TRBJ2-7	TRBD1	CASSYPQGAQTYEQYF
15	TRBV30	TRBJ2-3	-	CAWSVTGRHGGTQYF
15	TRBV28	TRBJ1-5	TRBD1	CASRLTGQGYQPQHF
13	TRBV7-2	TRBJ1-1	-	CASSLQDNTEAFF
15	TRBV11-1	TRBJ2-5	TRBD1	CASSHPGTGKETQYF
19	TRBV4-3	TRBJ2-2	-	CASSHESTVIASDTGELFF
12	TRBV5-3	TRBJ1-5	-	CARSSNNQPQHF
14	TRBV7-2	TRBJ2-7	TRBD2	CASSSGLATLQQYF
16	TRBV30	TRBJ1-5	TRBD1	CAWSTQGQGGGQPQHF
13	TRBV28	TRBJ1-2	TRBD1	CASSLGQNYGYTF
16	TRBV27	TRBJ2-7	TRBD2	CASSLLAGATSNEQYF
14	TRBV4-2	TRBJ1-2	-	CASSQVQVISGYTF
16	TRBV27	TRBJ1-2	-	CASSASGGSSDYGYTF
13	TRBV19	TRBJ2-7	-	CASKSAGSYEQYF
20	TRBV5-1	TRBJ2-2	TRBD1	CASSHPRDRGQSGNTGELFF
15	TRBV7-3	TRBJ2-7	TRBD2	CASSLTSGRASEQYF
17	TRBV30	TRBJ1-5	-	CAWSVRWREGIYQPQHF
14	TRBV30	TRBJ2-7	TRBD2	CAWSVLAGAYEQYF
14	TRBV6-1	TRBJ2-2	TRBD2	CASKAGGPTGELFF
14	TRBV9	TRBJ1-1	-	CASNFGQLNTEAFF
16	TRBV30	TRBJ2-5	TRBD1	CAWGGPLGGLQETQYF
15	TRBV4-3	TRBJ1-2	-	CASSPGGGLSYGYTF
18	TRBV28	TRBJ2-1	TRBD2	CASSLSKGLGSSYNEQFF
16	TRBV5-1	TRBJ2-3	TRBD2	CASSLVTPSGTDTQYF
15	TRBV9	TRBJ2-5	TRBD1	CASSVAGQARGTQYF
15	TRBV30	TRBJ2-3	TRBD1	CAWSRGTGFTDTQYF
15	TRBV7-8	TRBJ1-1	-	CASSLVTGMNTEAFF
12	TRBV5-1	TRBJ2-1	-	CASRAGYNEQFF
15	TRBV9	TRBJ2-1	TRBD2	CASSVEGLAGNEQFF
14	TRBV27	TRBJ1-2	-	CASSQTGRGYGYTF
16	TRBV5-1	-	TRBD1	CASSSSPGQGYHEQYF
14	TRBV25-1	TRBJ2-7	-	CASSVGGSDYEQYF
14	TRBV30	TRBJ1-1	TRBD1	CAWSRTGATTEAFF
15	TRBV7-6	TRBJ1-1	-	CASSLAVSGNTEAFF